This T cell receptor beta chain comes out of a study of cytomegalovirus exposure and HLA in healthy donors. This PCR relied on a set of 60 Vbeta primers and 13 Jbeta primers. Method: immunoSEQ multiplex PCR; TCRdb's copy keeps in-frame clones and lacks some. This repertoire shows 150,000 or so clones, approximately 77% found once; its top ten account for 2.2%. In germline, CDR1 is MGHRA, CDR2 YSYEKL. The CDR3 is 20 residues long. V shed 5 bases and J 5 bases; nucleotides not matched to a gene: 25. About this clone: The target antigen is unknown.

Study conclusions and caveats: A few V segments could not be told apart, such as TRBV6-2 and TRBV6-3, and were left out. With high specificity and sensitivity, the classifier reportedly diagnosed cytomegalovirus status.

The chain has TRBV4-1 and TRBJ2-7; TRBD2 matches at 9 bases. The TCR was taken from a man in his forties or fifties in good health and CMV-seropositive. Specimen: PBMCs. CDR3 coding DNA: TGCGCCAGCAGCTTCATTCCCTCCGGGACTAGCAGTTCCCAACTGGACGAGCAGTACTTC. Translated: CASSFIPSGTSSSQLDEQYF.